This T cell receptor beta chain was recovered during a study of shared clonotypes between healthy human individuals. At a deep level, the assay was run. Clones were read by immunoSEQ multiplex PCR, and TCRdb kept only the in-frame ones, dropping some. The sample lists 2 million to 2.5 million clones, approximately 94% occurring once. This CDR3 spans 14 amino acids. Trimming pared 3 bases from V and 5 bases from J, leaving 13 bases between. Germline V gives CDR1 MGHDK, CDR2 SYGVNS. Of note for this clone: Its target is not known.

Study results and limitations: Incomplete sequencing of sorted subsets was indicated by rarefaction despite large depth.

The sample was naive CD4+ T cells sorted from blood. Described subset: CD45RA+ positively selected. This TCR was sampled from a man aged 18 to 35 in good health. The chain carries TRBV25-1 and TRBJ2-5, with D maybe TRBD2 (5 bases). This CDR3 is CASSDSVPSETQYF. The CDR3, as DNA: TGTGCCAGCAGTGATAGCGTACCCTCGGAGACCCAGTACTTC. Drawing the rest from reference TRBV25-1 and TRBJ2-5, the complete variable domain is EADIYQTPRYLVIGTGKKITLECSQTMGHDKMYWYQQDPGMELHLIHYSYGVNSTEKGDLSSESTVSRIRTEHFPLTLESARPSHTSQYLCASSDSVPSETQYFGPGTRLLVL.